The clone carrying this TCR beta chain was picked up one time. Its antigen is as yet unknown. Trimming cost V 4 bases and J 2 bases; bases outside gene matches: 8. The V gene's germline CDR1 is SGHRS and CDR2 YFSETQ. CDR3 length: 18 residues. Sequencing was designed to attain a depth spanning 1 in 200,000 to 1 in 1 million T cells. The method was immunoSEQ multiplex PCR; TCRdb's version includes in-frame clones alone and lacks a portion of them. The repertoire holds about 200,000 clones, with about 72% as singletons. The sample comes from a study of cytotoxic CD8 clonotypes in ibrutinib-treated CLL. Findings of the study overall: Sampling of sustained-remission and progressing patients occurred at differing times. Against age-matched healthy donors, baseline clonality ran higher and tracked circulating CD8+ T-cell counts.

The chain couples TRBV5-1 to TRBJ2-3, with 15 bases aligning to TRBD2. The receptor comes from a human donor with chronic lymphocytic leukemia. Here the sequenced sample was PBMCs, taken after 24 months of ibrutinib treatment. CDR3 sequence (DNA): TGCGCCAGCAGCGGTCCGGGACTAGCGGGAGGATTCACAGATACGCAGTATTTT. Protein product: CASSGPGLAGGFTDTQYF.